This TCR beta chain derives from a study of T-cell memory formation after mild COVID-19 (dated by TCRdb to about 2021). About the investigation overall: Most TCR sequence clusters were specific to one of the two donors. The cohort was made up of two young adult volunteers, one female and one male, who were previously healthy. In a couple of donors, T-cell clones that expanded and contracted after mild COVID-19 were followed by sequencing TCRalpha and TCRbeta repertoires longitudinally. Results the study describes overall, beyond this receptor: Contracting CD4+ clones turned up mainly in the CM and EM memory subsets, whereas EMRA was where CD8+ clones were enriched. SARS-CoV-2 specificity of the second-wave clones peaking on day 37 was not confirmed. Only a couple of mild cases were covered by the study, and larger cohorts that include severe cases with pre-infection samples were considered necessary. Balanced CD4/CD8 phenotypes were observed for clones contracting from day 15 to 85, whereas a bias towards CD4+ was observed for a second wave of clones expanding from day 15 to 37. Some responding clones were detected in pre-infection memory, suggesting pre-existing cross-reactive memory T cells joined the SARS-CoV-2 response.

The instrument was an Illumina NovaSeq 6000. TCRalpha and TCRbeta cDNA libraries were constructed by 5'RACE with constant-segment primers, with sample barcodes and unique molecular identifiers being introduced. RNA was extracted from every sample with Trizol reagent. Amplification of the libraries took two PCR steps, and the second step added a second sample barcode plus Illumina TruSeq adapters. The libraries were sequenced on an Illumina NovaSeq using 2 x 150 bp paired-end reads. Per the original workflow: With migec v1.2.7, reads were demultiplexed and then collapsed into UMI-guided consensus sequences. Using mixcr v2.1.11, UMI consensuses were aligned to TRA and TRB V and J templates and then assembled into clonotypes. Expanded or contracted clonotypes were those called significant by both edgeR and NoisET, with noise models trained on biological replicates. edgeR calls used a false discovery rate-adjusted p below 0.01 and a log2 fold-change threshold of 1. As an exploratory analysis of dynamics, max-normalized trajectories of the 1000 most abundant clonotypes were examined by PCA with hierarchical clustering. The CD4 or CD8 phenotype of responding clones was assigned using the separately sequenced CD4+ and CD8+ repertoires. The public reads were reprocessed in TCRdb via fastp at Q25 and MiXCR, keeping in-frame beta chains. Under each unique CDR3 protein, matching rows form one entry showing the most common genes and DNA. The V and J calls were not made by the authors but by TCRdb's processing. The sample yields approximately 50,000 distinct CDR3 sequences; roughly an eighth were counted once. Around 25% of the sample is in the top ten clones.

For this clonotype: The antigen it binds to is not known. Qualities for individual bases were not recorded, and no much larger clone is one base off.

Ficoll-Paque density gradient centrifugation was used to isolate PBMCs. Sequencing was done on a sample of PBMCs or a T cell subset sorted from them (not recorded which). This clonotype originated in a young man who had mild COVID-19 (a few samples of this study predate the infection). The sample titles of this study are shuffled in the database, so cell type and time point are left out; the donor was told from shared clones.

The encoded CDR3 is CASSPHGEIFNYGYTF. The bases are TGCGCCAGCAGCCCTCACGGGGAAATTTTTAACTATGGCTACACCTTC. Recombination joined TRBV4-1 with TRBJ1-2, with the D gene too uncertain to name. CDR1 and CDR2 (MGHRA, YSYEKL) derive from the germline V gene. Taken from cysteine to phenylalanine, the CDR3 has 16 residues. CDR3 DNA only is kept here, 48 bases in frame from base 1. V and J are truncated by 4 bases and 1 base respectively, leaving an intervening sequence of 16 bases.